The 31 T cell receptor beta chains listed next were all sequenced from one sample in a study of T cell responses to AZD1222 COVID-19 vaccine. The repertoire was sequenced with immunoSEQ multiplex PCR; TCRdb's copy has only in-frame clones and lacks some. The table has roughly 100,000 clones, about 88% seen once. The source was peripheral blood, collected on day 0 of AZD1222 vaccination. The source of these receptors is an adult in good health.

The chain is built from TRBV27 and TRBJ1-1; D is perhaps TRBD1 (5 bases). The CDR3 length is 16 residues. The ends were cut back, 4 bases at V and 3 bases at J, with 18 bases in the middle. Germline loops: CDR1 MNHEY, CDR2 SMNVEV (reference sequence). The DNA of the CDR3 is TGTGCCAGCAGTTGGACGGGAATAAGAGGGGACACTGAAGCTTTCTTT. It specifies CASSWTGIRGDTEAFF.

V gene TRBV6-4 combines with J gene TRBJ1-5, with a weak D call TRBD1 (5 bases). This CDR3 has 17 amino acids. V was trimmed by 4 bases and J by 0 bases, leaving 16 bases between them. Germline V gene sequence: CDR1 MRHNA, CDR2 SNTAGT. The CDR3 region has the DNA TGTGCCAGCAGTGTGGTCCCAGGGCAATATAGCAATCAGCCCCAGCATTTT. Protein sequence: CASSVVPGQYSNQPQHF.

The V gene is TRBV18, the J gene TRBJ1-3; D is ambiguous. The V end lost 3 bases, the J end lost 0 bases, and 12 bases lay between the germline ends. The germline V gene encodes CDR1 KGHSH and CDR2 LQKENI. This CDR3 spans 16 amino acids. CDR3 nucleotides: TGTGCCAGCTCACCCATGACGGGCCCCTCTGGAAACACCATATATTTT. Protein: CASSPMTGPSGNTIYF.

The chain joins TRBV7-8 to TRBJ1-1, with D perhaps TRBD1 (6 bases). CDR1 is SGHVS and CDR2 is FQNEAQ in the germline V gene. V was pared by 2 bases and J by 5 bases, with 15 bases between. This CDR3 region has 15 residues. The CDR3 loop is CASSLNTGRETEAFF. CDR3 DNA: TGTGCCAGCAGCTTAAATACAGGGAGAGAGACTGAAGCTTTCTTT.

This chain links TRBV11-2 with TRBJ2-5, with a tentative D call TRBD2 (6 bases). Germline V gene sequence: CDR1 SGHAT, CDR2 FQNNGV. The CDR3 has 13 amino acids. The V and J ends lost 1 base and 9 bases respectively, with 12 bases between them. The CDR3 spells CASSLAAGTPQYF. The DNA for the CDR3 is TGTGCCAGCAGCTTAGCGGCAGGGACTCCCCAGTACTTC.

The chain carries TRBV10-3 and TRBJ1-6, with D tentatively TRBD1 (5 bases). The CDR3 spans 16 residues. Germline CDR1 ENHRY, CDR2 SYGVKD. The V end lost 0 bases, the J end lost 14 bases, and 20 bases lay between the germline ends. This CDR3 is CAISESYGTVLVTLHF. The CDR3 coding sequence is TGTGCCATCAGTGAGTCGTACGGGACGGTCTTAGTCACCCTCCACTTT.

CDR3 sequence reads: CASSDIRTGRDQPQHF. The CDR3 coding sequence is TGTGCCAGCAGTGATATTCGGACAGGGAGGGATCAGCCCCAGCATTTT. The J gene is TRBJ1-5, the V gene TRBV6-1, with 8 bases that match TRBD1. V trimming: 3 bases; J trimming: 5 bases; junction bases outside the gene matches: 9. This CDR3 region has 16 residues. Looked up from germline, CDR1 is MNHNS and CDR2 is SASEGT.

This chain uses TRBV6-6 with TRBJ1-5; the D is unclear. The germline gives CDR1 MNHNY, CDR2 SVGAGI (reference sequence). The CDR3 contains 13 residues. V was pared by 7 bases and J by 0 bases, with 7 bases between. The CDR3 sequence is CASTIYSNQPQHF. The DNA for the CDR3 is TGTGCCAGCACCATATATAGCAATCAGCCCCAGCATTTT.

This clone was detected only once. The J gene is TRBJ2-5, the V gene TRBV15; 8 bases line up with TRBD2. J gave up 5 bases and V 1 base, and 3 bases lay outside the gene matches. This CDR3 is 14 amino acids long. Germline V gives CDR1 LNHNV, CDR2 YYDKDF (reference sequence). CDR3 coding DNA: TGTGCCACCAGCAGAGCGGGGGGGAGGGAGACCCAGTACTTC. Its translation: CATSRAGGRETQYF.

This chain uses TRBV5-4 with TRBJ2-3, with a tentative D call TRBD1 (6 bases). This CDR3 is 17 amino acids long. Trimming shortened V by 3 bases and J by 6 bases, and 23 bases separated the two germline ends. Germline loops: CDR1 SGHNT, CDR2 YYREEE (reference sequence). DNA of the CDR3: TGTGCCAGCAGCTCCGACTCCGGACAGTGGAGAAGGGATACGCAGTATTTT. It is translated as CASSSDSGQWRRDTQYF. Based on the CDR3 plus reference TRBV5-4 and TRBJ2-3, the full variable domain is ETGVTQSPTHLIKTRGQQVTLRCSSQSGHNTVSWYQQALGQGPQFIFQYYREEENGRGNFPPRFSGLQFPNYSSELNVNALELDDSALYLCASSSDSGQWRRDTQYFGPGTRLTVL.

This rearrangement joins TRBV2 to TRBJ1-6; the match to TRBD1 covers 9 bases. Trimming at V came to 6 bases and at J to 8 bases, leaving 8 bases not matched to a gene. Per germline, CDR1 SNHLY and CDR2 FYNNEI. The CDR3 consists of 15 residues. The CDR3 is CASRPPGQGYSPLHF. Written as DNA, the CDR3 is TGTGCCAGCAGACCCCCGGGACAGGGTTATTCACCCCTCCACTTT.

The rearrangement links TRBV6-5 to TRBJ2-1; 7 nucleotides line up with TRBD1. Germline values: CDR1 MNHEY, CDR2 SVGAGI. This CDR3 has 13 residues. Trimming removed 6 bases from V and 7 bases from J; junction bases left unmatched: 6. This CDR3 is CASRETGTNEQFF. In nucleotides, the CDR3 is TGTGCCAGCAGAGAGACAGGGACAAATGAGCAGTTCTTC.

The chain has TRBV5-6 and TRBJ2-5; D uncertain. The germline gives CDR1 SGHDT, CDR2 YYEEEE. CDR3 length: 13 residues. V was clipped by 4 bases and J by 5 bases, with 12 bases between them. This CDR3 is CASSPGFWETQYF. The CDR3 region has the DNA TGTGCCAGCAGCCCAGGCTTCTGGGAGACCCAGTACTTC.

This chain joins TRBV7-2 and TRBJ2-3, with D possibly being TRBD2 (7 bases). Germline CDR1 is SGHTA and CDR2 is FQGNSA. This CDR3 is built from 15 residues. Deletions cut 2 bases from V and 4 bases from J, with 13 bases between. The CDR3 is CASSLPGGLSDTQYF. The CDR3 DNA follows: TGTGCCAGCAGCTTACCGGGGGGCCTCTCAGATACGCAGTATTTT.

The chain uses TRBV10-3 and TRBJ1-1; D remains unclear. V lost 2 bases and J 4 bases, leaving 8 bases between the germline ends. CDR1 and CDR2 from the germline V gene are ENHRY and SYGVKD. The CDR3 has 13 amino acids. As DNA, the CDR3 is TGTGCCATCAGTGAGGATATGGGCACTGAAGCTTTCTTT. Its protein is CAISEDMGTEAFF.

The V and J genes are TRBV13 and TRBJ1-3; D is unclear. Trimming cost V 5 bases and J 4 bases, with 12 bases left between them. CDR1 is PRHDT and CDR2 is FYEKMQ in the germline V gene (reference sequence). The CDR3 is 14 amino acids. This CDR3 reads CASSPPNSGNTIYF. For the CDR3, the DNA is TGTGCCAGCAGCCCACCAAACTCCGGAAACACCATATATTTT.

The chain recombines TRBV19 with TRBJ1-1; D is unclear. Germline CDR1 and CDR2: LNHDA and SQIVND (reference sequence). V was shortened by 5 bases and J by 2 bases, with 12 bases between the two germline ends. This CDR3 is built from 14 residues. The CDR3 nucleotides are TGTGCCAGTAGTCCAATTACCCCTAACACTGAAGCTTTCTTT. This sequence encodes CASSPITPNTEAFF.

The chain carries TRBV29-1 and TRBJ2-7; D ambiguous. Germline CDR1 reads SQVTM; CDR2 reads ANQGSEA. CDR3 length equals 10 residues. V was clipped by 3 bases and J by 5 bases, with 5 bases between them. In DNA, the CDR3 is TGCAGCGTTGAGTCCGACGAGCAGTACTTC. This encodes CSVESDEQYF.

The chain couples TRBV3-1 (or the pseudogene TRBV3-2) to TRBJ2-1; TRBD2 might be the D (6 bases). This CDR3 spans 15 amino acids. Germline values: CDR1 LGHDT, CDR2 YNNKEL (reference sequence). Between the trimmed V and J ends, which lost 5 bases and 6 bases, there was a span of 17 bases. CDR3 in DNA: TGTGCCAGCAGCGCTACCACGACTAGTTCCAATGAGCAGTTCTTC. Translating gives CASSATTTSSNEQFF.

The CDR3 spells CASSPSLGGTEAFF. CDR3 DNA: TGTGCCAGCAGTCCCTCTCTAGGGGGCACTGAAGCTTTCTTT. The J gene is TRBJ1-1, the V gene TRBV27; possibly TRBD1 for D (6 bases). V was pared by 5 bases and J by 4 bases, with 14 bases between. Per the germline V gene, CDR1 is MNHEY and CDR2 is SMNVEV (reference sequence). This CDR3 has 14 residues.

The chain employs TRBV5-6 and TRBJ2-7; D remains unclear. Between the trimmed V and J ends, which lost 0 bases and 5 bases, there was a span of 9 bases. CDR1 is SGHDT and CDR2 is YYEEEE in the germline V gene. The CDR3 covers 13 residues. This CDR3 is CASSLGPDHEQYF. The CDR3 DNA is TGTGCCAGCAGCTTGGGTCCGGACCACGAGCAGTACTTC.

The gene calls are TRBV7-9 and TRBJ1-5; the D is unclear. The CDR3 totals 16 residues. Trimming took off 5 bases at V and 7 bases at J, with 21 bases between the two ends. Germline CDR1 is SEHNR and CDR2 is FQNEAQ (reference sequence). CDR3 coding DNA: TGTGCCAGCAGCCCCATCACCGGCCTCCGGGGACAGCCCCAGCATTTT. Protein product: CASSPITGLRGQPQHF. Filled out from reference TRBV7-9 and TRBJ1-5, the complete variable domain reads DTGVSQNPRHKITKRGQNVTFRCDPISEHNRLYWYRQTLGQGPEFLTYFQNEAQLEKSRLLSDRFSAERPKGSFSTLEIQRTEQGDSAMYLCASSPITGLRGQPQHFGDGTRLSIL.

In its sample, this clone was seen once. J is TRBJ1-1 and V is TRBV6-5, with a weak D call TRBD1 (5 bases). Trimming cost V 1 base and J 4 bases, with 7 bases left between them. The germline gives CDR1 MNHEY, CDR2 SVGAGI. The CDR3 is 13 residues long. The CDR3 nucleotides read TGTGCCAGCAGTTACTATAGGGGCACTGAAGCTTTCTTT. Its protein is CASSYYRGTEAFF.

V and J are TRBV5-4 and TRBJ1-1; TRBD1 agrees at 7 bases. The CDR3 covers 15 residues. V trimming: 2 bases; J trimming: 4 bases; junction bases outside the gene matches: 8. Germline values: CDR1 SGHNT, CDR2 YYREEE (reference sequence). CDR3 nucleotide sequence: TGTGCCAGCAGCTTTGGTTGGGGACAGTTCACTGAAGCTTTCTTT. Encoded protein: CASSFGWGQFTEAFF.

The V call is TRBV2, the J call TRBJ1-3; no reliable D call. Looked up from germline, CDR1 is SNHLY and CDR2 is FYNNEI. Trimming took off 6 bases at V and 1 base at J, with 4 bases between the two ends. The CDR3 loop spans 12 amino acids. The CDR3 DNA is TGTGCCAGCAGGCTGTCTGGAAACACCATATATTTT. Its translation: CASRLSGNTIYF.

This clone came up once. The chain couples TRBV24-1 to TRBJ1-3; unclear D gene. V was trimmed by 4 bases and J by 8 bases, leaving 14 bases between them. The CDR3 contains 14 residues. Germline CDR1 reads KGHDR; CDR2 reads SFDVKD. CDR3 amino acids: CATSDPRRRDTIYF. CDR3 nucleotides: TGTGCCACCAGTGACCCCCGACGAAGAGACACCATATATTTT.

The chain couples TRBV5-1 to TRBJ2-3, with TRBD2 matching over 8 bases. CDR3 length equals 14 residues. Germline V CDR1 and CDR2: SGHRS, YFSETQ. V lost 0 bases, J lost 5 bases, and 2 bases stayed unmatched. CDR3 loop: CASSLGRGGDTQYF. The CDR3 coding sequence is TGCGCCAGCAGCTTGGGACGGGGGGGAGATACGCAGTATTTT.

The V and J genes are TRBV3-1 (or the pseudogene TRBV3-2) and TRBJ1-5; the D is unclear. The germline gives CDR1 LGHDT, CDR2 YNNKEL (reference sequence). CDR3 size: 14 residues. Trimming stripped 3 bases from V and 2 bases from J, with 8 bases between. CDR3 sequence: CASSQSRGNQPQHF. The CDR3 region has the DNA TGTGCCAGCAGCCAGTCCCGGGGCAATCAGCCCCAGCATTTT.

The chain links TRBV15 to TRBJ1-5; 9 bases agree with TRBD1. Germline V gives CDR1 LNHNV, CDR2 YYDKDF (reference sequence). CDR3 length: 18 amino acids. J gave up 4 bases and V 6 bases, and 16 bases lay outside the gene matches. CDR3 DNA: TGTGCCACCAGTCACGGAAGGACAGGGGATTTTACGAATCAGCCCCAGCATTTT. Encoded protein: CATSHGRTGDFTNQPQHF. Together with reference TRBV15 and TRBJ1-5, the CDR3 gives the full variable domain: DAMVIQNPRYQVTQFGKPVTLSCSQTLNHNVMYWYQQKSSQAPKLLFHYYDKDFNNEADTPDNFQSRRPNTSFCFLDIRSPGLGDTAMYLCATSHGRTGDFTNQPQHFGDGTRLSIL.

The chain combines TRBV4-3 with TRBJ1-2; 7 bases are shared with TRBD1. CDR1 is LGHNA and CDR2 is YSLEER in the germline V gene. J gave up 6 bases and V 4 bases, and 8 bases lay outside the gene matches. The CDR3 runs 14 residues. The CDR3 bases are TGCGCCAGCAGCCCCTCGACAGGGTGGGATGGCTACACCTTC. As protein: CASSPSTGWDGYTF.

The genes are TRBV9 and TRBJ2-1; 13 nucleotides match TRBD2. Germline loops: CDR1 SGDLS, CDR2 YYNGEE. After removal of 0 bases from V and 10 bases from J, the junction contained 7 bases not matched to a gene. This CDR3 contains 16 residues. The CDR3 region is CASSVGGLAGLGEQFF. CDR3 in DNA: TGTGCCAGCAGCGTAGGGGGACTAGCGGGACTCGGAGAGCAGTTCTTC.